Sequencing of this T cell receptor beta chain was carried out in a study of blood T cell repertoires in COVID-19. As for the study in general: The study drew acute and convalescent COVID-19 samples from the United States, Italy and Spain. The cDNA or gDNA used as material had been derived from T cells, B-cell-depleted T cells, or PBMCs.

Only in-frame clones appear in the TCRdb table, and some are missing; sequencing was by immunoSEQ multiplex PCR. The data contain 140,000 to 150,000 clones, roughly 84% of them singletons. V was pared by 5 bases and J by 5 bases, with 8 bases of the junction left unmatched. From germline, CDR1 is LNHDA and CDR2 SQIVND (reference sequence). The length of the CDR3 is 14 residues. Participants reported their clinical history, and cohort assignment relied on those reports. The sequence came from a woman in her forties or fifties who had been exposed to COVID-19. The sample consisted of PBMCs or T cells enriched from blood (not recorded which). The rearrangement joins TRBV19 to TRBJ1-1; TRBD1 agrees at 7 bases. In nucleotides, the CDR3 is TGTGCCAGTAGTCCCCTTGACAGGGAAACTGAAGCTTTCTTT. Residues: CASSPLDRETEAFF.